These T cell receptor beta chains were read from a single sample in a study of blood T cells in healthy people across ages. TCRdb re-called the 5' RACE reads with MiXCR, one entry per CDR3 protein. The sample has under 800,000 distinct CDR3 sequences; roughly 41% are singletons. Input material: blood. The receptors were sampled from a woman aged 55 to 70 in good health. CDR3s include the opening cysteine and the closing phenylalanine or tryptophan. D genes are given only for firm matches. Size is stated for part of the rows, as once, few or many counts, or as a class when the clone is expanded.

v_call: TRBV29-1; clone_size: many; d_call: TRBD1; j_call: TRBJ2-1; cdr3_aa: CSVLPGQGDEQFF; cdr3_nt: TGCAGCGTCTTACCGGGACAGGGTGATGAGCAGTTCTTC
v_call: TRBV4-2; clone_size: .; d_call: .; j_call: TRBJ2-3; cdr3_aa: CASSQETRTATDTQYF; cdr3_nt: TGTGCCAGCAGCCAAGAGACCAGGACCGCCACAGATACGCAGTATTTT
v_call: TRBV9; clone_size: .; d_call: .; j_call: TRBJ2-7; cdr3_aa: CASSPRRVKGNSYEQYF; cdr3_nt: TGTGCCAGCAGCCCGAGACGGGTGAAGGGTAACAGCTACGAGCAGTACTTC
v_call: TRBV10-3; clone_size: .; d_call: .; j_call: TRBJ1-2; cdr3_aa: CAISESWGTDYGYTF; cdr3_nt: TGTGCCATCAGTGAGTCCTGGGGGACGGACTATGGCTACACCTTC
v_call: TRBV5-1; clone_size: .; d_call: TRBD1; j_call: TRBJ2-1; cdr3_aa: CASGTGQAVYEQFF; cdr3_nt: TGCGCCAGCGGCACCGGACAGGCGGTCTATGAGCAGTTCTTC
v_call: TRBV12-3/TRBV12-4; clone_size: .; d_call: .; j_call: TRBJ2-3; cdr3_aa: CASSLALMGRNTDTQYF; cdr3_nt: TGTGCCAGCAGTTTAGCGCTAATGGGACGGAACACAGATACGCAGTATTTT
v_call: TRBV12-3/TRBV12-4; clone_size: many; d_call: .; j_call: TRBJ1-1; cdr3_aa: CASSGASVEAFF; cdr3_nt: TGTGCCAGCAGTGGGGCGTCAGTTGAAGCTTTCTTT
v_call: TRBV5-5; clone_size: .; d_call: .; j_call: TRBJ2-5; cdr3_aa: CASTLKQGRETQYF; cdr3_nt: TGTGCCAGCACATTGAAACAGGGAAGGGAGACCCAGTACTTC
v_call: TRBV28; clone_size: .; d_call: .; j_call: TRBJ2-1; cdr3_aa: CASRSHRSEQFF; cdr3_nt: TGTGCCAGCAGGTCCCATAGAAGCGAGCAGTTCTTC
v_call: TRBV18; clone_size: .; d_call: .; j_call: TRBJ2-3; cdr3_aa: CASPPGSTDTQYF; cdr3_nt: TGTGCCAGCCCACCGGGCAGCACAGATACGCAGTATTTT
v_call: TRBV3-1; clone_size: few; d_call: TRBD2; j_call: TRBJ2-7; cdr3_aa: CASKPSGGTYEQYF; cdr3_nt: TGTGCCAGCAAGCCTAGCGGGGGGACCTACGAGCAGTACTTC
v_call: TRBV7-2; clone_size: .; d_call: .; j_call: TRBJ2-7; cdr3_aa: CASSLEPYYEQYF; cdr3_nt: TGTGCCAGCAGCTTAGAACCCTACTACGAGCAGTACTTC
v_call: TRBV7-2; clone_size: many; d_call: .; j_call: TRBJ2-1; cdr3_aa: CASKLPGSYNEQFF; cdr3_nt: TGTGCCAGTAAACTCCCAGGGTCCTACAATGAGCAGTTCTTC
v_call: TRBV7-3; clone_size: few; d_call: TRBD2; j_call: TRBJ2-3; cdr3_aa: CASSFLTSGGPIDTQYF; cdr3_nt: TGTGCCAGCAGCTTCCTAACTAGCGGGGGGCCGATAGATACGCAGTATTTT
v_call: TRBV27; clone_size: .; d_call: TRBD2; j_call: TRBJ2-5; cdr3_aa: CASSLQLAGGSETQYF; cdr3_nt: TGTGCCAGCAGTCTTCAACTAGCGGGAGGGAGTGAGACCCAGTACTTC
v_call: TRBV6-2/TRBV6-3; clone_size: .; d_call: TRBD2; j_call: TRBJ2-5; cdr3_aa: CASGHPSGRSNEQYF; cdr3_nt: TGTGCCAGCGGTCACCCTAGCGGGAGGTCTAATGAGCAGTACTTC
v_call: TRBV29-1; clone_size: .; d_call: .; j_call: TRBJ2-6; cdr3_aa: CSVPQTDSGANVLTF; cdr3_nt: TGCAGCGTTCCTCAGACAGACTCTGGGGCCAACGTCCTGACTTTC
v_call: TRBV4-2; clone_size: .; d_call: TRBD2; j_call: TRBJ2-1; cdr3_aa: CASSPGLAFYNEQFF; cdr3_nt: TGTGCCAGCAGCCCGGGACTAGCGTTCTACAATGAGCAGTTCTTC
v_call: TRBV13; clone_size: few; d_call: TRBD1; j_call: TRBJ2-5; cdr3_aa: CASSGFGTGDSQETQYF; cdr3_nt: TGTGCCAGCAGCGGTTTTGGGACAGGGGACTCCCAAGAGACCCAGTACTTC
v_call: TRBV3-1; clone_size: .; d_call: TRBD2; j_call: TRBJ2-1; cdr3_aa: CAGSLWTSNEQFF; cdr3_nt: TGTGCCGGCAGCTTATGGACTAGCAATGAGCAGTTCTTC
v_call: TRBV29-1; clone_size: .; d_call: .; j_call: TRBJ2-3; cdr3_aa: CSVEPRRGVSTDTQYF; cdr3_nt: TGCAGCGTTGAACCGCGGAGAGGGGTTAGCACAGATACGCAGTATTTT
v_call: TRBV3-1; clone_size: .; d_call: TRBD2; j_call: TRBJ2-5; cdr3_aa: CASSQLAGLNEQYF; cdr3_nt: TGTGCCAGTAGCCAACTAGCGGGACTCAATGAGCAGTACTTC
v_call: TRBV5-5; clone_size: .; d_call: .; j_call: TRBJ2-7; cdr3_aa: CASSLTELSYEQYF; cdr3_nt: TGTGCCAGCAGCTTGACAGAACTTTCCTACGAGCAGTACTTC
v_call: TRBV7-2; clone_size: .; d_call: TRBD2; j_call: TRBJ2-7; cdr3_aa: CASSRSGSQYNEQYF; cdr3_nt: TGTGCCAGCAGCAGAAGCGGGAGCCAGTACAATGAGCAGTACTTC
v_call: TRBV15; clone_size: once; d_call: .; j_call: TRBJ2-1; cdr3_aa: CATSRLAGSNEQFF; cdr3_nt: TGTGCCACCAGCAGATTGGCAGGAAGCAATGAGCAGTTCTTC
v_call: TRBV3-1; clone_size: few; d_call: .; j_call: TRBJ2-7; cdr3_aa: CASSHTGTASYEQYF; cdr3_nt: TGTGCCAGCAGCCATACCGGGACGGCTTCCTACGAGCAGTACTTC
v_call: TRBV18; clone_size: .; d_call: TRBD1; j_call: TRBJ2-7; cdr3_aa: CASSTQTGGYEQYF; cdr3_nt: TGTGCCAGCTCAACCCAGACAGGGGGCTACGAGCAGTACTTC
v_call: TRBV12-3/TRBV12-4; clone_size: many; d_call: .; j_call: TRBJ1-2; cdr3_aa: CASTGLDGYTF; cdr3_nt: TGTGCCAGCACAGGGCTGGATGGCTACACCTTC
v_call: TRBV6-2/TRBV6-3; clone_size: .; d_call: TRBD2; j_call: TRBJ2-1; cdr3_aa: CASTPSSGRLGETQFF; cdr3_nt: TGTGCCAGCACCCCCAGCAGCGGGAGACTCGGAGAGACCCAGTTCTTC
v_call: TRBV19; clone_size: .; d_call: TRBD2; j_call: TRBJ2-1; cdr3_aa: CASTGIAGGEYNEQFF; cdr3_nt: TGTGCCAGTACCGGTATAGCGGGGGGAGAGTACAATGAGCAGTTCTTC